This T cell receptor beta chain was identified during a study of blood T cell repertoires in COVID-19. Turning to the study itself: The analysed material was cDNA or gDNA that came from T cells, B-cell-depleted T cells, or PBMCs.

With V trimmed by 3 bases and J by 5 bases, 6 bases remained unmatched. Germline V gives CDR1 SGHTA, CDR2 FQGTGA. The CDR3 loop spans 14 amino acids. With regard to this clone: This same CDR3 is encoded by further DNA sequences in the sample.

Sequencing was performed with immunoSEQ multiplex PCR; in TCRdb, only in-frame clones are kept and a portion is missing. The table records about 150,000 clones, approximately 89% of them present only once. Sequencing input: peripheral blood. This receptor was obtained from a human donor in a cohort sampled during active COVID-19. The J gene is TRBJ2-5, the V gene TRBV7-3, with 7 bases that match TRBD2. CDR3 sequence: CASSFGGGIETQYF. For the CDR3, the DNA is TGTGCCAGCAGCTTCGGCGGGGGAATTGAGACCCAGTACTTC.